The sequence of this T cell receptor beta chain was determined in a study of blood T cell repertoires in COVID-19. About the study: COVID-19 samples from acute and convalescent phases originated in the United States, Italy and Spain.

There are 16 residues in the CDR3. Clones were read by immunoSEQ multiplex PCR, and TCRdb kept only the in-frame ones, dropping some. The table shows roughly 100,000 clones, with about 87% occurring only once. The sample was peripheral blood. The clonotype was recovered from a human donor in a cohort sampled during active COVID-19. The chain uses TRBV21-1 and TRBJ1-3; no DNA check was done on the table's D call, TRBD1. TRBV21-1 is an annotated pseudogene. The CDR3 spells CASSKGRTGEVDTIYF. For the CDR3, the DNA is TGTGCCAGCAGCAAAGGAAGGACAGGGGAGGTAGACACCATATATTTT.